The T cell receptor beta chain described here comes from a study of neurological immune-mediated disorders. It was by 5'RACE with 10-nucleotide random UMIs that the cDNA was made. TCRdb re-analysed the 5' RACE reads in MiXCR, keeping a single row per CDR3 protein. The table has fewer than 85,000 distinct CDR3 sequences, approximately 5% seen once. Points from the study as a whole: The multiple sclerosis repertoire cluster had no association with any clinical or MRI feature.

The CDR3 runs 15 residues. V gave up 3 bases and J gave up 4 bases; unmatched junction bases: 10. Germline V gene sequence: CDR1 DFQATT, CDR2 SNEGSKA (reference sequence). A note on this clonotype: Its antigen is still unknown.

The clonotype comes from a woman aged 30 to 39 with multiple sclerosis. Material for sequencing was PBMCs. The chain links TRBV20-1 to TRBJ2-7; 9 bases are shared with TRBD1. CDR3 amino acids: CSARVPGQGRYEQYF. The CDR3 DNA reads as TGCAGTGCTAGGGTTCCGGGACAGGGTCGATACGAGCAGTACTTC.